The clone carrying this T cell receptor beta chain was seen once. Its antigen is not identified. This specimen comes from a study of vaccination effects on CD4 cells after COVID-19. The CDR3 covers 16 residues. Trimming at V came to 5 bases and at J to 8 bases, leaving 10 bases not matched to a gene. The V gene's germline CDR1 is MNHEY and CDR2 SVGEGT. The ViraFEST assay expanded antigen-specific CD4+ T cells with viral peptide pools before sequencing. Isolation of CD4+ T cells took place after approximately 10 days of culture. The cohort was immunized with two doses of either the BNT162b2 or mRNA-1273 vaccine. Testing of the vaccine recipients showed negative nucleocapsid antibodies and no prior SARS-CoV-2 infection. Sequenced by immunoSEQ multiplex PCR; TCRdb stores in-frame clones only, minus some. The sample records 20,000 to 30,000 clones, around 77% being singletons.

V and J are TRBV6-2 or TRBV6-3 and TRBJ1-4, with 11 bases that match TRBD1. The TCR sequence derives from a human donor who received a COVID-19 vaccine. The sample in question was CD4+ T cells from PBMCs cultured with HCoV-NL63 spike peptides, obtained after COVID-19 vaccination. CDR3 sequence reads: CASSPDRGRVGEKLFF. Written as DNA, the CDR3 is TGTGCCAGCAGTCCGGACAGGGGGCGAGTAGGGGAAAAACTGTTTTTT.